The T cell receptor (beta chain) under discussion was sequenced for a study of OX40 agonist ivuxolimab in advanced cancers. Only in-frame clones appear in the TCRdb table, and some are missing; sequencing was by immunoSEQ multiplex PCR. The repertoire holds 22,000 or so clones, with roughly 82% as singletons. This CDR3 comprises 13 residues. CDR1 and CDR2 (germline): LNHDA, SQIVND (reference sequence). V was cut by 6 bases and J by 3 bases, with 10 bases left in between. Source: CD4+ or CD8+ T cells sorted from blood, taken in a trial of the OX40 agonist ivuxolimab. The TCR was taken from an adult with an advanced solid tumor such as melanoma, head and neck, liver or kidney cancer. The rearrangement uses TRBV19 and TRBJ2-3, with a weak D call TRBD2 (5 bases). As DNA, the CDR3 is TGTGCCAGTAGGAATACTAGGACAGATACGCAGTATTTT. Its translation: CASRNTRTDTQYF.